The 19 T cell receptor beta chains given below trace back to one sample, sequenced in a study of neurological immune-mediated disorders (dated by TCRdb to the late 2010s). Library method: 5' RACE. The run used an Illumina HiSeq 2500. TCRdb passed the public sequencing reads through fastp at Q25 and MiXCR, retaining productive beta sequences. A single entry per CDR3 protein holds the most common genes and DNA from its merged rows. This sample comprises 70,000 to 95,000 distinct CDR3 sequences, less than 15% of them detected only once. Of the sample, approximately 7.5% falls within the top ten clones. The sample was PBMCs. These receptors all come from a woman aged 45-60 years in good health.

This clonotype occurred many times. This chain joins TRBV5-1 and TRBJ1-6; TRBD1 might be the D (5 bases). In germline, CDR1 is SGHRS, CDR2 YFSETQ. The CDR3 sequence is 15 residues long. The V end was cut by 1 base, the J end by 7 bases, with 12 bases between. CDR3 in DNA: TGCGCCAGCAGCTTGTCTATCAGGGAGAATTCACCCCTCCACTTT. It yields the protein CASSLSIRENSPLHF.

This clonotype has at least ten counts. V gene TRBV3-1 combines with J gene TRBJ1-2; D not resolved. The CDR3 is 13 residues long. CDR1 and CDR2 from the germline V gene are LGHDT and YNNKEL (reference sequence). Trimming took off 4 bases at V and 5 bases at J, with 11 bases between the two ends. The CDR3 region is CASSPRSGYGYTF. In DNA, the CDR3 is TGTGCCAGCAGCCCCAGGAGTGGGTATGGCTACACCTTC. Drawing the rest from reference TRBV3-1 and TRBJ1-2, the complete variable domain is DTAVSQTPKYLVTQMGNDKSIKCEQNLGHDTMYWYKQDSKKFLKIMFSYNNKELIINETVPNRFSPKSPDKAHLNLHINSLELGDSAVYFCASSPRSGYGYTFGSGTRLTVV.

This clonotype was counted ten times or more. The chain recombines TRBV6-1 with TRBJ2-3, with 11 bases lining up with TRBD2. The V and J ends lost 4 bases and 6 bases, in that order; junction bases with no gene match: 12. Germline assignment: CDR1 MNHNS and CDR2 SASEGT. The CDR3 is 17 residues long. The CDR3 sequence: CASSVITSGSFPDTQYF. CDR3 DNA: TGTGCCAGCAGTGTGATTACTAGCGGGAGTTTCCCCGATACGCAGTATTTT.

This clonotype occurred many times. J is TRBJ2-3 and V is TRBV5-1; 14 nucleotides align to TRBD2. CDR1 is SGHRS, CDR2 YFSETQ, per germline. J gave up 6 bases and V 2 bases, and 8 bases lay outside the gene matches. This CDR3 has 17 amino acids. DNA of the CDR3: TGCGCCAGCAGCTTTGTCGGGACTAGCGGGAGTGGTGATACGCAGTATTTT. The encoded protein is CASSFVGTSGSGDTQYF.

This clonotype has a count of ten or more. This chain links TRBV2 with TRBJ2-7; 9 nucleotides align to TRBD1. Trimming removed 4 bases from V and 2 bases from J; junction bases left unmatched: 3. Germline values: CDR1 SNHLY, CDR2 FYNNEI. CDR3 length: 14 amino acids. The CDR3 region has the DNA TGTGCCAGCAGTGGGGACAGGGCACCCTACGAGCAGTACTTC. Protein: CASSGDRAPYEQYF.

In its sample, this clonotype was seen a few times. The chain's CDR3 is CASSPAGLSQTYEQYF. CDR3 DNA: TGTGCCAGCAGTCCAGCAGGGCTATCACAAACCTACGAGCAGTACTTC. This chain joins TRBV12-3 or TRBV12-4 and TRBJ2-7; TRBD1 is a possible D gene (5 bases). Trimming pared 5 bases from V and 2 bases from J, leaving 19 bases between. CDR3 length: 16 residues.

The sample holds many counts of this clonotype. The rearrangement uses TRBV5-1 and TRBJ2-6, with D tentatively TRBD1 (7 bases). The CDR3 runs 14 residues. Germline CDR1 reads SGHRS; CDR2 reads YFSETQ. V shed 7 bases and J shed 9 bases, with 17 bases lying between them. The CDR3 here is CASGGGAEGNVLTF. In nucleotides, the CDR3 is TGCGCCAGCGGAGGGGGCGCAGAGGGCAACGTCCTGACTTTC.

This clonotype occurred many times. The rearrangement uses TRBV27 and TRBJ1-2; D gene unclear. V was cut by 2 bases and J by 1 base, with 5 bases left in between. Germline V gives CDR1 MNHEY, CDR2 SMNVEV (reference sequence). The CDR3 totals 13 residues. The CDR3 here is CASSLHGNYGYTF. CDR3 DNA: TGTGCCAGCAGTTTACACGGTAACTATGGCTACACCTTC.

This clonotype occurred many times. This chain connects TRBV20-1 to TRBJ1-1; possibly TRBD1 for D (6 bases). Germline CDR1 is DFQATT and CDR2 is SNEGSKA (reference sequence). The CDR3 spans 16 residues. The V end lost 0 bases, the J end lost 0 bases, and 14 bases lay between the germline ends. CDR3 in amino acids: CSARDRRGGMNTEAFF. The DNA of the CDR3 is TGCAGTGCTAGAGATCGCAGGGGAGGAATGAACACTGAAGCTTTCTTT.

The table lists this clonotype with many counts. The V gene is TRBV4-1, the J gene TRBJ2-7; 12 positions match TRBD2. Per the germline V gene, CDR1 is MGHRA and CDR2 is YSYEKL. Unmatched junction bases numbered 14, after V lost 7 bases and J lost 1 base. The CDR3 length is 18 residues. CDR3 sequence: CASIPTSGRTVRSYEQYF. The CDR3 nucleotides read TGCGCCAGCATACCAACTAGCGGGAGGACGGTAAGATCCTACGAGCAGTACTTC.

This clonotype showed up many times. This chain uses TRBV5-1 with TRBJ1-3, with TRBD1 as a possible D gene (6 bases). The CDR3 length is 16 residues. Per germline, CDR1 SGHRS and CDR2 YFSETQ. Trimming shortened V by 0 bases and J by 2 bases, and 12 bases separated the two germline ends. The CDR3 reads CASSLAGAFTGNTIYF. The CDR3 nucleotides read TGCGCCAGCAGCTTGGCGGGGGCCTTTACTGGAAACACCATATATTTT.

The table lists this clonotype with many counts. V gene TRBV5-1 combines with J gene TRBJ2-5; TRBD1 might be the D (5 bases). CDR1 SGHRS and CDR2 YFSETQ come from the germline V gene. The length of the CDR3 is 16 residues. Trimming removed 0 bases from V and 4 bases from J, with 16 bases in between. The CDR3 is CASSLGVQGITETQYF. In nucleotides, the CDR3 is TGCGCCAGCAGCTTGGGTGTCCAGGGAATAACAGAGACCCAGTACTTC.

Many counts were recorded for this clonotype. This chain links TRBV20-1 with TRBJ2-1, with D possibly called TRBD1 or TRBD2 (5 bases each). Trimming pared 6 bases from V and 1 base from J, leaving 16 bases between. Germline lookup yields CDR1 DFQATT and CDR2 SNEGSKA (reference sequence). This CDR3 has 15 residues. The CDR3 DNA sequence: TGCAGTGCCCAGTCTGGGGACGAATCCTACAATGAGCAGTTCTTC. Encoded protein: CSAQSGDESYNEQFF.

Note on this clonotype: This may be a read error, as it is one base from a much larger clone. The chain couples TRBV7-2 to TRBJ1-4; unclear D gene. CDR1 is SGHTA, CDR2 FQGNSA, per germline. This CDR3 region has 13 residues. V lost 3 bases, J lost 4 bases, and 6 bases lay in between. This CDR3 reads CASSFSSNEKLFF. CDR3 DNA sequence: TGTGCCAGCAGCTTCAGCAGTAATGAAAAACTGTTTTTT.

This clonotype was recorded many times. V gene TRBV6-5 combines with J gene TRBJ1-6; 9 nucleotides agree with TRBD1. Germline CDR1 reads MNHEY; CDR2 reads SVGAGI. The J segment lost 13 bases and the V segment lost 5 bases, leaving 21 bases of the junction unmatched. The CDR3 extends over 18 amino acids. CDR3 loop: CASSRGTGSNPRFDPLHF. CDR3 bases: TGTGCCAGCAGTCGGGGGACAGGGTCGAATCCCCGTTTTGATCCCCTCCACTTT.

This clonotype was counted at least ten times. The CDR3 sequence is CASSLLPARLNTGELFF. As DNA, the CDR3 is TGTGCCAGCAGCTTACTTCCCGCGCGCCTCAACACCGGGGAGCTGTTTTTT. The chain carries TRBV7-2 and TRBJ2-2; D unresolved. The CDR3 has 17 amino acids. Trimming took 2 bases from V and 2 from J, leaving 15 bases between them. CDR1 is SGHTA, CDR2 FQGNSA, per germline.

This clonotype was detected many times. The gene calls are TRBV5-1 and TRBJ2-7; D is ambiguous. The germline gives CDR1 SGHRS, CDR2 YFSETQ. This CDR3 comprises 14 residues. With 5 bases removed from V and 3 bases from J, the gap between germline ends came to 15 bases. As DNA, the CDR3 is TGCGCCAGCAGTCGTGACACTTTAAACTACGAGCAGTACTTC. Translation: CASSRDTLNYEQYF.

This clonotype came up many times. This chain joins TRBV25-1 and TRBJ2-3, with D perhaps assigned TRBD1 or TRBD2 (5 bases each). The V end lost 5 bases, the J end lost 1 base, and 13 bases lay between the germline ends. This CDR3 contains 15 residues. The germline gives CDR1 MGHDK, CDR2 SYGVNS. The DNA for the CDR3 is TGTGCCAGCAGTTTCGAGGGGTCCCGCACAGATACGCAGTATTTT. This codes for CASSFEGSRTDTQYF.

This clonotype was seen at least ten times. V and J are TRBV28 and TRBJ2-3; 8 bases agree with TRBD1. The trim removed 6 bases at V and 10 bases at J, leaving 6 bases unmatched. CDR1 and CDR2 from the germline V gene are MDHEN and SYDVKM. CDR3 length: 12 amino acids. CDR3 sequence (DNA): TGTGCCAGCAGCCGACAGGGGTACGCGCAGTATTTT. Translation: CASSRQGYAQYF.